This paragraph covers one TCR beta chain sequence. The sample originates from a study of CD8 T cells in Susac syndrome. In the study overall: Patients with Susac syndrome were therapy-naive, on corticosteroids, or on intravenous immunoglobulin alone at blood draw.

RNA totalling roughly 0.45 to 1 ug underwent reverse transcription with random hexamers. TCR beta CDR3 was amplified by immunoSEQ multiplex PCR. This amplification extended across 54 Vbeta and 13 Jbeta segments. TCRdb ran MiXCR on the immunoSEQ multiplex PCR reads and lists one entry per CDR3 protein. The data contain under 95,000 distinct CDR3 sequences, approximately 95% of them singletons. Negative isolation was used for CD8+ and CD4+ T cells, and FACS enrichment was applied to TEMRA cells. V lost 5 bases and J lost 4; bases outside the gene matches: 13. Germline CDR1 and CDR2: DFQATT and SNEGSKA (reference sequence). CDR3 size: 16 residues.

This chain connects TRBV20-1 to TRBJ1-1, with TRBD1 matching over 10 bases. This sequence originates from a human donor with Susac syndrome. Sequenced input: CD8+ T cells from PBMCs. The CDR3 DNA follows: TGCAGTGCTGGGGACAGGGGAATGTTGTGGGGCACTGAAGCTTTCTTT. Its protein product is CSAGDRGMLWGTEAFF.